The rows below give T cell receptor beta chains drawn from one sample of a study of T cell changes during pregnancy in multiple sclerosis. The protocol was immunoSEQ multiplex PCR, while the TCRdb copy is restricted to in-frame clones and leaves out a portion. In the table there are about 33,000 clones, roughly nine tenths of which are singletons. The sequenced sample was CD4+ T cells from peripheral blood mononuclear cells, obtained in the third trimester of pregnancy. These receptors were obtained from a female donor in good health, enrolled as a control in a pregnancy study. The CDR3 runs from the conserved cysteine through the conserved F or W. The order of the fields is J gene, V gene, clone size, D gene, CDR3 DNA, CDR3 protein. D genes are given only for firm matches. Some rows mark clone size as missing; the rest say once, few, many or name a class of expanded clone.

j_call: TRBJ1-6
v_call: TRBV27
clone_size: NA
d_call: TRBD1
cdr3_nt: TGTGCCAGCACCTTGGGACAGGGGAGGAATTCACCCCTCCACTTT
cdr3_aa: CASTLGQGRNSPLHF

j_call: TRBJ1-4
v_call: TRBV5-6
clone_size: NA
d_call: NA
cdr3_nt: TGTGCCAGCAGCTTTTCGTCTGAGTCGGGGATAAGGTTGTTTTTT
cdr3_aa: CASSFSSESGIRLFF

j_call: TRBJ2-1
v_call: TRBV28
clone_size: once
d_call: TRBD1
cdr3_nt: TGTGCCAGCAGACCCGGACAGGGGGATGAGCAGTTCTTC
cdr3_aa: CASRPGQGDEQFF

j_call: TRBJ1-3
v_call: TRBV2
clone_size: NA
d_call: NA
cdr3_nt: TGTGCCAGCAGTTTGGGCTCATCCGGAAACACCATATATTTT
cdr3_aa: CASSLGSSGNTIYF

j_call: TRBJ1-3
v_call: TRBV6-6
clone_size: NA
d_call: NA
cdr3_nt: TGTGCCAGCAGGCAACAGGTCTCTGGAAACACCATATATTTT
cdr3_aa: CASRQQVSGNTIYF

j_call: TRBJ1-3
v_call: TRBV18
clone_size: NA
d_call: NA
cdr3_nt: TGTGCCAGCTTTACAGGGAAACCTGGAAACACCATATATTTT
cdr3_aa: CASFTGKPGNTIYF

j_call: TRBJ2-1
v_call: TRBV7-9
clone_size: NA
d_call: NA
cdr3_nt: TGTGCCAGCAGCATCAACTCAGGGGCGGGTGAGCAGTTCTTC
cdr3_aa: CASSINSGAGEQFF

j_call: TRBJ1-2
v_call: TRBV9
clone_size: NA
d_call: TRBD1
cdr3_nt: TGTGCCAGCAGCGTAGATGTGACAGGGGAAGGCTACACCTTC
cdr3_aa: CASSVDVTGEGYTF

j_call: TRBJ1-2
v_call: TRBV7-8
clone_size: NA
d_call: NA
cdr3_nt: TGTGCCAGCAGCGAATACAGGGACAACTATGGCTACACCTTC
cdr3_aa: CASSEYRDNYGYTF

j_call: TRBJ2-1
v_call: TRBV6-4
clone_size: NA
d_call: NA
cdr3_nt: TGTGCCAGCAGCGTCCCCGCTAGAATCCCTACCAATGAGCAGTTCTTC
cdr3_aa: CASSVPARIPTNEQFF

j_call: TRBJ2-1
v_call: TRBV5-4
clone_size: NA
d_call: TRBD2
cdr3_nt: TGTGCCAGCAGCCTAGGGACTAGTCATCTCTACAATGAGCAGTTCTTC
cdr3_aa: CASSLGTSHLYNEQFF

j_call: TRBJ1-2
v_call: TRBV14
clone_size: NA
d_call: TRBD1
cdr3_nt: TGTGCCAGCAGCCAAGTTACAGGGGCCGTAGCTAACTATGGCTACACCTTC
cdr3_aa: CASSQVTGAVANYGYTF

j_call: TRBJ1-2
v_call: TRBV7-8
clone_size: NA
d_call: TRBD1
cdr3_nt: TGTGCCAGCAGCGGAGGGACAGGGGGAGGCTACACCTTC
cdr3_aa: CASSGGTGGGYTF

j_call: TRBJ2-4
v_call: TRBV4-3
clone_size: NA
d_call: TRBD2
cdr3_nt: TGCGCCAGCAGCCAAGTAGGGACTAGCGACACCAAAAACATTCAGTACTTC
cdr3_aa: CASSQVGTSDTKNIQYF

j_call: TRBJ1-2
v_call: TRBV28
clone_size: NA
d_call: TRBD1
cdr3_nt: TGTGCCAGCAGTTCCGGGGACAGGGCTTATGGCTACACCTTC
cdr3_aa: CASSSGDRAYGYTF

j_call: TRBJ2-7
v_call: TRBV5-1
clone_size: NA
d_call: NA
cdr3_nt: TGCGCCAGCAGCTGGGGGGGGCTCGAGCAGTACTTC
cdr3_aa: CASSWGGLEQYF

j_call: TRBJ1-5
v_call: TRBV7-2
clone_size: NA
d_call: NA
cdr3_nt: TGTGCCAGCAGCCTCCGACAGAATCAGCCCCAGCATTTT
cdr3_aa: CASSLRQNQPQHF

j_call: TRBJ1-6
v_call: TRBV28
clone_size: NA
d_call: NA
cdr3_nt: TGTGCCAGCAGATCCAGACGGAGCTCCTATAATTCACCCCTCCACTTT
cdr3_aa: CASRSRRSSYNSPLHF

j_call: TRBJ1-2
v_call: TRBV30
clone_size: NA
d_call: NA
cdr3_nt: TGTGCCTGGAGTGTAACGGGGAGGGTCTGGGGCTACACCTTC
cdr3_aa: CAWSVTGRVWGYTF

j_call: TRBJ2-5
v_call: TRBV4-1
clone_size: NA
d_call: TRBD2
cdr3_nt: TGCGCCAGCAGCCATGAGGGCGGGAGGGCCGGAGAGACCCAGTACTTC
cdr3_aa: CASSHEGGRAGETQYF

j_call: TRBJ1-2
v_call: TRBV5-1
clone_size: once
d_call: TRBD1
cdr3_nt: TGCGCCAGCAGCTCTCGACAGGGTCGACAATATGGCTACACCTTC
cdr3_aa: CASSSRQGRQYGYTF

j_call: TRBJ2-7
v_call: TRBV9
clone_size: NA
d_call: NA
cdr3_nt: TGTGCCAGCACCGCGGGGCAAGAAACGTACGAGCAGTACTTC
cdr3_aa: CASTAGQETYEQYF

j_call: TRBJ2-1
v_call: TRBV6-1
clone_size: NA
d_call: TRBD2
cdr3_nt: TGTGCCAGCAGGACCGGCGGGGGGGGTGAGCAGTTCTTC
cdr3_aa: CASRTGGGGEQFF

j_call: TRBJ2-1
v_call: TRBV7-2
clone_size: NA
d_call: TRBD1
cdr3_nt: TGTGCCAGCAGCTTAGCCAGGGGGCATTTAGTAGGTGAGCAGTTCTTC
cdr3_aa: CASSLARGHLVGEQFF

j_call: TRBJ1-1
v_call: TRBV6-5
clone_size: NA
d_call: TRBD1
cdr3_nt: TGTGCCAGCAGTTATACGACAGGGGTTGAAGATGAAGCTTTCTTT
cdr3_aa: CASSYTTGVEDEAFF

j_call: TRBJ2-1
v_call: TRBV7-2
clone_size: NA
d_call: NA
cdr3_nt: TGTGCCAGCAATCCCGGGGGTTTCAATGAGCAGTTCTTC
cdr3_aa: CASNPGGFNEQFF

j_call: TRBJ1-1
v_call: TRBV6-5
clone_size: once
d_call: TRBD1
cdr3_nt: TGTGCCAGCAGGGACGGACAGGGGCGAGCTTTCTTT
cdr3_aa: CASRDGQGRAFF

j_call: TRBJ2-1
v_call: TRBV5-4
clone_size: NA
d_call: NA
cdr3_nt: TGTGCCAGCAGCGGAGGAGGAGCGGGCCTAGCCTACAATGAGCAGTTCTTC
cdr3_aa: CASSGGGAGLAYNEQFF

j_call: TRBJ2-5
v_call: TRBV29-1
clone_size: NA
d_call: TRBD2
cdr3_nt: TGCAGCGTTGGAGGGAGGGTAGAGACCCAGTACTTC
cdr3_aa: CSVGGRVETQYF